The 32 T cell receptor beta chains below were found in one sample sequenced in a study of T cell repertoires in cytomegalovirus infection. These TCRs' antigens remain unknown. MiXCR, run by TCRdb on the reads, gives a single entry per CDR3 protein. The sample has some 70,000 distinct CDR3 sequences; under 25% are singletons. What was sequenced was PBMCs, sequenced either directly or after in vitro stimulation (not recorded which). Every receptor here comes from a human donor in good health (CMV status not recorded). Some clones in this sample may be carry-over from other donors' samples.

This clonotype was observed at least ten times. This rearrangement joins TRBV7-2 to TRBJ2-7; D is possibly TRBD2 (6 bases). CDR3 length: 16 amino acids. The V gene lost 5 bases and the J gene lost 9 bases, with 26 bases spanning the gap. Germline V gives CDR1 SGHTA, CDR2 FQGNSA. The DNA of the CDR3 is TGTGCCAGCAGCCCGAACCGAGGGAGGCTCAAAGCTGTGCAGTACTTC. The encoded protein is CASSPNRGRLKAVQYF.

Only a few counts were recorded for this clonotype. The chain carries TRBV6-6 and TRBJ1-2, with D maybe TRBD1 (5 bases). V was clipped by 2 bases and J by 5 bases, with 12 bases between them. The CDR3 has 14 residues. Looked up from germline, CDR1 is MNHNY and CDR2 is SVGAGI (reference sequence). As DNA, the CDR3 is TGTGCCAGCAGTTACGTCGGGGGGTGGTATGGCTACACCTTC. Translating it yields CASSYVGGWYGYTF.

V is TRBV10-3 and J is TRBJ1-1; tentative D call: TRBD1 (5 bases). Germline loops: CDR1 ENHRY, CDR2 SYGVKD. Trimming left V 6 bases short and J 5 bases short, with 13 bases between. CDR3 length equals 13 residues. The CDR3 DNA is TGTGCCATCAGCGGACACGGGGGGACTGAAGCTTTCTTT. It specifies CAISGHGGTEAFF.

The chain joins TRBV7-9 to TRBJ1-1; the D is unclear. The germline V gene encodes CDR1 SEHNR and CDR2 FQNEAQ (reference sequence). This CDR3 is 14 amino acids long. V was shortened by 1 base and J by 2 bases, with 8 bases between the two germline ends. As DNA, the CDR3 is TGTGCCAGCAGCTTAGAGGCCCCAAACACTGAAGCTTTCTTT. This gives the protein CASSLEAPNTEAFF.

This clonotype has just a few counts. The V and J genes are TRBV27 and TRBJ1-5; the D gene is possibly TRBD1 (6 bases). The germline V gene has CDR1 MNHEY and CDR2 SMNVEV (reference sequence). This CDR3 region has 12 residues. The V end was cut by 7 bases, the J end by 7 bases, with 11 bases between. The CDR3 reads CASTEGVQPQHF. The CDR3, as DNA: TGTGCCAGCACTGAGGGGGTCCAGCCCCAGCATTTT.

The V and J genes are TRBV19 and TRBJ1-3; unclear D gene. The ends were cut back, 8 bases at V and 4 bases at J, with 15 bases in the middle. The CDR3 runs 14 residues. The V gene's germline CDR1 is LNHDA and CDR2 SQIVND (reference sequence). The CDR3 bases are TGTGCCAGTCAATCGGAGGGAAAGGGAAACACCATATATTTT. This gives the protein CASQSEGKGNTIYF.

This clonotype was recorded many times. V and J are TRBV7-2 and TRBJ2-3; D is uncertain. V was shortened by 4 bases and J by 0 bases, with 11 bases between the two germline ends. The germline V gene has CDR1 SGHTA and CDR2 FQGNSA. The length of the CDR3 is 15 residues. CDR3 DNA sequence: TGTGCCAGCAGCTCCGCTTACGCCAGCACAGATACGCAGTATTTT. Translated: CASSSAYASTDTQYF.

Many counts were recorded for this clonotype. The CDR3 DNA is TGTGCCAGCAGTGGACAGGGTAACACTGAAGCTTTCTTT. This encodes CASSGQGNTEAFF. The chain joins TRBV2 to TRBJ1-1; the match to TRBD1 covers 7 bases. CDR1 and CDR2 from the germline V gene are SNHLY and FYNNEI. V lost 4 bases, J lost 2 bases, and 1 base stayed unmatched. The CDR3 has 13 amino acids.

This clonotype has ten or more counts. The rearrangement uses TRBV7-8 and TRBJ2-7; weak D call: TRBD2 (5 bases). The CDR3 has 13 residues. V lost 5 bases, J lost 6 bases, and 14 bases lay in between. Germline V gene lookup returns CDR1 SGHVS and CDR2 FQNEAQ. Here the CDR3 DNA reads TGTGCCAGCAGCCGGACTTCGCCCGGCGAGCAGTACGTC. As protein: CASSRTSPGEQYV.

This clonotype was recorded a few times. The V and J genes are TRBV2 and TRBJ2-5; TRBD2 aligns across 15 bases. J gave up 2 bases and V 9 bases, and 13 bases lay outside the gene matches. Germline CDR1 and CDR2: SNHLY and FYNNEI. This CDR3 region has 18 residues. The CDR3 here is CARGFWTSGREGQETQYF. In DNA, the CDR3 is TGTGCCAGAGGCTTTTGGACTAGCGGGAGGGAGGGGCAAGAGACCCAGTACTTC. The whole variable domain, filled in from reference TRBV2 and TRBJ2-5, reads EPEVTQTPSHQVTQMGQEVILRCVPISNHLYFYWYRQILGQKVEFLVSFYNNEISEKSEIFDDQFSVERPDGSNFTLKIRSTKLEDSAMYFCARGFWTSGREGQETQYFGPGTRLLVL.

This clonotype was detected only a few times. The genes are TRBV18 and TRBJ2-1; 7 bases line up with TRBD1. The CDR3 sequence is 16 residues long. Germline V gene sequence: CDR1 KGHSH, CDR2 LQKENI. Losses at the gene ends were 2 bases for V and 2 bases for J; bases not matched to a gene: 6. The CDR3 DNA is TGTGCCAGCTCACCAAAACAGGGGCTACCCTACAATGAGCAGTTCTTC. Translation gives CASSPKQGLPYNEQFF.

The CDR3 sequence: CASSKGTSGSEQFF. CDR3 coding DNA: TGTGCCAGCAGTAAAGGGACCTCGGGAAGTGAGCAGTTCTTC. This rearrangement joins TRBV2 to TRBJ2-1; D could derive from TRBD1 or TRBD2 (5 bases each). Germline assignment: CDR1 SNHLY and CDR2 FYNNEI. The CDR3 is made up of 14 amino acids. Trimming pared 5 bases from V and 9 bases from J, leaving 17 bases between.

Many counts were recorded for this clonotype. The chain joins TRBV7-2 to TRBJ2-3; D is possibly TRBD2 (5 bases). Germline assignment: CDR1 SGHTA and CDR2 FQGNSA. The CDR3 sequence is 13 residues long. V gave up 0 bases and J gave up 4 bases, with 5 bases separating them. This CDR3 reads CASSLAGADTQYF. CDR3 in DNA: TGTGCCAGCAGCTTAGCGGGAGCAGATACGCAGTATTTT.

This clonotype was counted many times. The chain joins TRBV12-3 or TRBV12-4 to TRBJ1-2; no reliable D call. Trimming pared 8 bases from V and 6 bases from J, leaving 16 bases between. CDR3 length equals 13 residues. The CDR3, as DNA: TGTGCCAGCCGTACAGAAATCCTTCATGGCTACACCTTC. Amino acid sequence: CASRTEILHGYTF.

The chain joins TRBV24-1 to TRBJ1-2; D is possibly TRBD1 (6 bases). This CDR3 comprises 17 residues. The V end was cut by 9 bases, the J end by 2 bases, with 24 bases between. Germline V gene sequence: CDR1 KGHDR, CDR2 SFDVKD. CDR3 bases: TGTGCCACCTCCCGGGGGGGACAACCGATGGAAAACTATGGCTACACCTTC. Amino acid sequence: CATSRGGQPMENYGYTF.

The chain combines TRBV20-1 with TRBJ2-1; TRBD2 agrees at 7 bases. Germline CDR1 is DFQATT and CDR2 is SNEGSKA (reference sequence). J lost 7 bases, V lost 3 bases, and 9 bases had no gene match. The CDR3 consists of 14 residues. CDR3 DNA: TGCAGTGCTAGTCACGCGGGAGTTTTAAATGAGCAGTTCTTC. It encodes CSASHAGVLNEQFF.

The V call is TRBV10-2, the J call TRBJ1-5; 7 positions agree with TRBD1. Looked up from germline, CDR1 is WSHSY and CDR2 is SAAADI. This CDR3 contains 13 residues. J was trimmed by 12 bases and V by 2 bases; bases with no gene match: 7. The CDR3 is CASSEIGTDYQHF. The CDR3, as DNA: TGCGCCAGCAGTGAGATTGGGACAGACTACCAGCATTTT.

This chain connects TRBV12-3 or TRBV12-4 to TRBJ1-1; the D is unclear. Trimming shortened V by 1 base and J by 7 bases, and 13 bases separated the two germline ends. The CDR3 runs to 14 residues. The CDR3 nucleotides read TGTGCCAGCAGTTTAGAAGGCAGTCAATTTGAAGCTTTCTTT. Residues: CASSLEGSQFEAFF.

This chain links TRBV5-5 with TRBJ2-4; D could derive from TRBD1 or TRBD2 (5 bases each). V shed 5 bases and J shed 7 bases, with 16 bases lying between them. The CDR3 extends over 14 amino acids. Germline V gene lookup returns CDR1 SGHKS and CDR2 YYEKEE (reference sequence). Here the CDR3 DNA reads TGTGCCAGCAGTTTCCGGGGCTACCAGAACATTCAGTACTTC. Residues: CASSFRGYQNIQYF.

The chain recombines TRBV28 with TRBJ2-2, with D hard to call. The CDR3 is 13 residues long. V shed 5 bases and J shed 2 bases, with 6 bases lying between them. Germline CDR1 and CDR2: MDHEN and SYDVKM. The CDR3: CASSGGNTGELFF. The CDR3 DNA follows: TGTGCCAGCAGTGGCGGTAACACCGGGGAGCTGTTTTTT.

This clonotype has at least ten counts. The CDR3 DNA follows: TGTGCCAGCAGCCGGGGACTAGCGGCTTACAATGAGCAGTTCTTC. Translation gives CASSRGLAAYNEQFF. The J gene is TRBJ2-1, the V gene TRBV11-3; 11 bases align to TRBD2. The CDR3 totals 15 residues. Germline CDR1 and CDR2: SGHNT and YENEEA. The junction had 4 bases not matched to a gene; V was cut back by 5 bases and J by 4 bases.

This clonotype occurred many times. V usage is TRBV11-2 and J usage is TRBJ2-5; 7 bases are shared with TRBD1. Germline V lookup: CDR1 SGHAT, CDR2 FQNNGV. J gave up 9 bases and V 4 bases, and 11 bases lay outside the gene matches. This CDR3 region has 14 residues. The CDR3 DNA reads TGTGCCAGCAGCTCTTACAGGGGACGTATGGCCCAGTACTTC. Its protein is CASSSYRGRMAQYF.

In its sample, this clonotype was seen a few times. This rearrangement joins TRBV6-1 to TRBJ1-1; D may be TRBD1 (6 bases). The CDR3 runs to 15 residues. The germline V gene has CDR1 MNHNS and CDR2 SASEGT. V lost 4 bases and J 4 bases, leaving 16 bases between the germline ends. CDR3 sequence (DNA): TGTGCCAGCAGTGCCAACAGGGAGTGGGGCACTGAAGCTTTCTTT. This encodes CASSANREWGTEAFF.

The chain employs TRBV27 and TRBJ2-5, with 14 bases fitting TRBD2. This CDR3 region has 17 residues. The junction had 7 bases not matched to a gene; V was cut back by 5 bases and J by 2 bases. From germline, CDR1 is MNHEY and CDR2 SMNVEV (reference sequence). CDR3: CASSTGLAGATQETQYF. CDR3 DNA sequence: TGTGCCAGCAGTACGGGACTAGCGGGAGCGACGCAAGAGACCCAGTACTTC.

This chain joins TRBV4-3 and TRBJ1-1, with D possibly TRBD1 on 5 matching bases. Germline values: CDR1 LGHNA, CDR2 YSLEER. This CDR3 spans 16 amino acids. V was cut by 4 bases and J by 4 bases, with 19 bases left in between. Written as DNA, the CDR3 is TGCGCCAGCAGCCTCCTTGGCGGGGGGGTGGGCACTGAAGCTTTCTTT. This sequence encodes CASSLLGGGVGTEAFF.

This clonotype turned up a few times. V usage is TRBV6-1 and J usage is TRBJ2-3, with D uncertain. V gave up 5 bases and J gave up 2 bases, with 17 bases separating them. The length of the CDR3 is 16 residues. Germline lookup yields CDR1 MNHNS and CDR2 SASEGT. The CDR3 DNA is TGTGCCAGCAGTACCCCTGGGCCTGGTAACACAGATACGCAGTATTTT. Its protein product is CASSTPGPGNTDTQYF.

Written as DNA, the CDR3 is TGTGCCACCAGTCCGGCTAGCGGGTCGGAGACCCAGTACTTC. This encodes CATSPASGSETQYF. V is TRBV24-1 and J is TRBJ2-5, with TRBD2 identical over 8 bases. CDR3 length: 14 amino acids. Germline trimming cut 6 bases from V and 5 bases from J; bases unmatched to any gene: 7. CDR1 is KGHDR, CDR2 SFDVKD, per germline.

This rearrangement joins TRBV7-2 to TRBJ2-5; 11 bases map to TRBD2. The CDR3 consists of 16 residues. V was clipped by 5 bases and J by 1 base; unmatched bases: 6. From germline, CDR1 is SGHTA and CDR2 FQGNSA. CDR3 sequence (DNA): TGTGCCAGCAGCCGTACTAGCGGGAGTTTCCAAGAGACCCAGTACTTC. Residues: CASSRTSGSFQETQYF.

The chain recombines TRBV2 with TRBJ1-3; perhaps TRBD1 as D (6 bases). CDR1 and CDR2 from the germline V gene are SNHLY and FYNNEI. The CDR3 extends over 15 amino acids. The germline V and J ends were trimmed by 6 bases and 0 bases, with 12 bases remaining between them. This CDR3 is CASSRTGSSGNTIYF. CDR3 nucleotides: TGTGCCAGCAGCCGAACAGGGTCCTCTGGAAACACCATATATTTT. The variable domain in full, completed from reference TRBV2 and TRBJ1-3, reads EPEVTQTPSHQVTQMGQEVILRCVPISNHLYFYWYRQILGQKVEFLVSFYNNEISEKSEIFDDQFSVERPDGSNFTLKIRSTKLEDSAMYFCASSRTGSSGNTIYFGEGSWLTVV.

This clonotype was seen ten or more times. This chain connects TRBV27 to TRBJ2-4; D is tentatively TRBD1 or TRBD2 (5 bases each). This CDR3 is 16 amino acids long. Per germline, CDR1 MNHEY and CDR2 SMNVEV (reference sequence). V lost 4 bases to trimming and J lost 0 bases, with 13 bases between them. The CDR3 DNA sequence: TGTGCCAGCAGTTCGGGAACAGGTCTAGCCAAAAACATTCAGTACTTC. The encoded protein is CASSSGTGLAKNIQYF.

This clonotype came up many times. The genes are TRBV28 and TRBJ1-4; 7 nucleotides line up with TRBD1. The J segment lost 6 bases and the V segment lost 3 bases, leaving 16 bases of the junction unmatched. Germline V CDR1 and CDR2: MDHEN, SYDVKM. The length of the CDR3 is 18 residues. The CDR3 coding sequence is TGTGCCAGCAGTTTTTTTCAGGGGGGGGGAAGGGAATATGAAAAACTGTTTTTT. It is translated as CASSFFQGGGREYEKLFF.

This CDR3 reads CASSLDLGNEQFF. CDR3 in DNA: TGTGCCAGCAGCTTAGACTTAGGCAATGAGCAGTTCTTC. V usage is TRBV7-6 and J usage is TRBJ2-1; no clear D. In germline, CDR1 is SGHVS, CDR2 FNYEAQ. Trimming stripped 1 base from V and 6 bases from J, with 7 bases between. The CDR3 runs to 13 residues.